The 12 T cell receptor beta chains below come from one sample, sequenced in a study of blood T cell repertoires in COVID-19 (dated by TCRdb to 2020 to 2021). Library generation was performed with the immunoSEQ multiplex PCR assay. TCRdb provides this immuneACCESS table in a form limited to in-frame rearrangements. Some clones are lacking; in checked studies, under half of them reflect an unresolved V gene, and why the rest are absent is not known. This sample holds fewer than 150,000 clones; around 87% were observed only once. The ten biggest clones cover almost 30% of the sample. Sequencing used peripheral blood. These receptors all stem from a woman aged 70 to 79 with acute or convalescent COVID-19.

The chain uses TRBV5-4 and TRBJ2-3, with a tentative D call TRBD2 (6 bases). Per germline, CDR1 SGHNT and CDR2 YYREEE (reference sequence). There are 16 residues in the CDR3. Deletions cut 2 bases from V and 0 bases from J, with 13 bases between. CDR3 DNA: TGTGCCAGCAGCTTACCCACCGGGGGAAGCACAGATACGCAGTATTTT. Its protein product is CASSLPTGGSTDTQYF. The full variable domain, with the rest looked up from reference TRBV5-4 and TRBJ2-3, is ETGVTQSPTHLIKTRGQQVTLRCSSQSGHNTVSWYQQALGQGPQFIFQYYREEENGRGNFPPRFSGLQFPNYSSELNVNALELDDSALYLCASSLPTGGSTDTQYFGPGTRLTVL.

V usage is TRBV12-3 or TRBV12-4 and J usage is TRBJ1-3; D unclear. The CDR3 totals 13 residues. The V end lost 6 bases, the J end lost 4 bases, and 10 bases lay between the germline ends. CDR3 sequence: CASSQTWGNTIYF. Here the CDR3 DNA reads TGTGCCAGCAGCCAGACATGGGGAAACACCATATATTTT.

The chain recombines TRBV6-5 with TRBJ2-3; D gene uncertain. Trimming shortened V by 8 bases and J by 4 bases, and 13 bases separated the two germline ends. The CDR3 sequence is 13 residues long. The germline V gene encodes CDR1 MNHEY and CDR2 SVGAGI. The CDR3 DNA reads as TGTGCCAGCGGAAACACCGGGTCAGATACGCAGTATTTT. This sequence encodes CASGNTGSDTQYF.

This sequence joins TRBV19 and TRBJ1-5; 9 bases are shared with TRBD1. This CDR3 comprises 17 residues. The germline V gene has CDR1 LNHDA and CDR2 SQIVND (reference sequence). Trimming took 1 base from V and 2 from J; bases not matched to a gene: 6. The CDR3 coding sequence is TGTGCCAGTAGTATAGGGACAGGGGCATGGGGCAATCAGCCCCAGCATTTT. Encoded protein: CASSIGTGAWGNQPQHF.

The CDR3 nucleotides are TGTGCCAGTGCTCGACAGGCACCCCATGGCTACACCTTC. Amino acid sequence: CASARQAPHGYTF. The chain combines TRBV19 with TRBJ1-2, with a possible D match to TRBD1 (6 bases). From germline, CDR1 is LNHDA and CDR2 SQIVND (reference sequence). The CDR3 extends over 13 amino acids. V was pared by 8 bases and J by 6 bases, with 16 bases between.

The genes are TRBV2 and TRBJ1-6, with 7 nucleotides matching TRBD1. This CDR3 is built from 17 residues. CDR1 is SNHLY, CDR2 FYNNEI, per germline. After removal of 6 bases from V and 1 base from J, the junction contained 9 bases not matched to a gene. In nucleotides, the CDR3 is TGTGCCAGCAGAAGACAGGGCAACCGATCCTATAATTCACCCCTCCACTTT. Translating it yields CASRRQGNRSYNSPLHF.

This chain connects TRBV20-1 to TRBJ2-5, with TRBD2 as a possible D gene (5 bases). The CDR3 covers 15 residues. Germline V lookup: CDR1 DFQATT, CDR2 SNEGSKA (reference sequence). Trimming pared 3 bases from V and 6 bases from J, leaving 20 bases between. CDR3 DNA: TGCAGTGCTAGTGAACTAGAGCCTGCGAGACAGACCCAGTACTTC. Protein sequence: CSASELEPARQTQYF.

The V call is TRBV5-1, the J call TRBJ1-6; 8 bases line up with TRBD1. This CDR3 comprises 16 residues. Trimming removed 3 bases from V and 6 bases from J; junction bases left unmatched: 8. Germline V gives CDR1 SGHRS, CDR2 YFSETQ. CDR3 bases: TGCGCCAGCAGCTCAACTCTACAGGGGGGTAATTCACCCCTCCACTTT. Amino acids: CASSSTLQGGNSPLHF.

The chain is built from TRBV12-5 and TRBJ2-5, with a possible D match to TRBD2 (6 bases). The CDR3 covers 15 residues. Trimming shortened V by 5 bases and J by 3 bases, and 16 bases separated the two germline ends. The germline CDR1 and CDR2 sequences are LGHNT and FRNRAP. The DNA of the CDR3 is TGTGCTAGTGGTCCCCCCGGGAGAGTCGAAGAGACCCAGTACTTC. It yields the protein CASGPPGRVEETQYF.

The CDR3 coding sequence is TGTGCCAGCAGTGAAGACAGGGTGGCTTTCTTT. This encodes CASSEDRVAFF. The rearrangement links TRBV2 to TRBJ1-1; tentatively, D is TRBD1 (6 bases). The germline V gene encodes CDR1 SNHLY and CDR2 FYNNEI. The CDR3 runs 11 residues. The V end was cut by 1 base, the J end by 11 bases, with 8 bases between.

The chain joins TRBV4-1 to TRBJ1-2, with TRBD1 matching over 7 bases. V lost 1 base to trimming and J lost 4 bases; unmatched junction nucleotides: 6. Germline lookup yields CDR1 MGHRA and CDR2 YSYEKL. The CDR3 is 15 amino acids. The CDR3 is CASSQAGTVRYGYTF. In nucleotides, the CDR3 is TGCGCCAGCAGCCAAGCCGGGACAGTACGCTATGGCTACACCTTC.

This clone was detected only a few times. This chain connects TRBV6-5 to TRBJ1-6; 10 positions match TRBD1. The ends lost 9 bases at V and 7 bases at J; junction bases unmatched: 6. The CDR3 totals 14 residues. Germline V gives CDR1 MNHEY, CDR2 SVGAGI. CDR3 protein: CASGGGQGNSPLHF. In DNA, the CDR3 is TGTGCCAGTGGAGGGGGACAGGGGAATTCACCCCTCCACTTT.